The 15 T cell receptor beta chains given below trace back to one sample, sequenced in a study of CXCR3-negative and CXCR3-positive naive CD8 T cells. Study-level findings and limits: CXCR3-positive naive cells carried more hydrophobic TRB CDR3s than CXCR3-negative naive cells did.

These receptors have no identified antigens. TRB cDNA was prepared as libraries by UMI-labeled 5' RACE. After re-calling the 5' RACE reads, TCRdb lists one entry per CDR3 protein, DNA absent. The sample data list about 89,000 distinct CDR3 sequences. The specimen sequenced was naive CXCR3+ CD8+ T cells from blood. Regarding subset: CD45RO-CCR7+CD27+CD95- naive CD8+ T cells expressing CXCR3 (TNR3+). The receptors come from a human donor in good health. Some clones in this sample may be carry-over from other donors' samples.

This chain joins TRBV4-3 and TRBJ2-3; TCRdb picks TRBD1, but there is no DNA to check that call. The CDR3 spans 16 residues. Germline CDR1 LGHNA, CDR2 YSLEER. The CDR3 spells CASSQAPTGGADTQYF.

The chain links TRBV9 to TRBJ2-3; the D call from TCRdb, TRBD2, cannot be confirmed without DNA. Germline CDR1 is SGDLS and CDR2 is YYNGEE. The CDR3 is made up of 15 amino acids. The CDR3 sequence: CASSDGRRDVETQYF.

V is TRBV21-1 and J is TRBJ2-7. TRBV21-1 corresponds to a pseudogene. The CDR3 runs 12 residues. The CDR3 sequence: CASGLDSLEQYF.

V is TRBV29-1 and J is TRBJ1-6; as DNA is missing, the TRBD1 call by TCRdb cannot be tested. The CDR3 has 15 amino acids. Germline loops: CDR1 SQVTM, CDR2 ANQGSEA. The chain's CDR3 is CGVELAGETNSPLHF.

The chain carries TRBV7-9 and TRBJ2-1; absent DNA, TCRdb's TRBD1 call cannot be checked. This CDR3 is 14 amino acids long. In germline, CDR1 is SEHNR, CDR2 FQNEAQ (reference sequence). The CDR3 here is CASSLGFGAGWQFF.

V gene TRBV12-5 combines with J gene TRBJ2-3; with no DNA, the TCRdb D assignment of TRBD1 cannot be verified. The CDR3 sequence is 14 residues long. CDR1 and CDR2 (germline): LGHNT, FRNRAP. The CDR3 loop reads CASAPGSRPDTQYF. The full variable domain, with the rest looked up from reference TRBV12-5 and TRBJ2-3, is DARVTQTPRHKVTEMGQEVTMRCQPILGHNTVFWYRQTMMQGLELLAYFRNRAPLDDSGMPKDRFSAEMPDATLATLKIQPSEPRDSAVYFCASAPGSRPDTQYFGPGTRLTVL.

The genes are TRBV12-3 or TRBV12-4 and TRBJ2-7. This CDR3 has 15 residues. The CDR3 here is CASSLAAGSSYEQYF.

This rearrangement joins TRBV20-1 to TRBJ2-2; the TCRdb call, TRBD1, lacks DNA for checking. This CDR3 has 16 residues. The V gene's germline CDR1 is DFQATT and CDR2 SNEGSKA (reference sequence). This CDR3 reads CSARDLAGVNTGELFF.

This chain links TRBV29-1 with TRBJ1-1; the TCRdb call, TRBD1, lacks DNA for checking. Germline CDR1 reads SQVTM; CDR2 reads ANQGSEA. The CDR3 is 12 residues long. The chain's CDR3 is CSVDPGGTEAFF.

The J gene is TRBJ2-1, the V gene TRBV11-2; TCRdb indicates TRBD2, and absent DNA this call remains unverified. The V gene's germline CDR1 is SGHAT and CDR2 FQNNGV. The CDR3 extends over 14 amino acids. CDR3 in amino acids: CASRETSVNNEQFF.

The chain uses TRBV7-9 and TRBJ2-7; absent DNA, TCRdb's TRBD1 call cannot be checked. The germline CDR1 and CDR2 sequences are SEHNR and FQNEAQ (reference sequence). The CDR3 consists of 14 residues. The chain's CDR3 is CASSYVGQLYEQYF.

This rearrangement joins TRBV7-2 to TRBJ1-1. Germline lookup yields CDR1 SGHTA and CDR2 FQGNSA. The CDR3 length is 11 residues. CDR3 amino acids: CASKRNTEAFF. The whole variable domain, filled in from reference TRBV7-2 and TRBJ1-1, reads GAGVSQSPSNKVTEKGKDVELRCDPISGHTALYWYRQSLGQGLEFLIYFQGNSAPDKSGLPSDRFSAERTGGSVSTLTIQRTQQEDSAVYLCASKRNTEAFFGQGTRLTVV.

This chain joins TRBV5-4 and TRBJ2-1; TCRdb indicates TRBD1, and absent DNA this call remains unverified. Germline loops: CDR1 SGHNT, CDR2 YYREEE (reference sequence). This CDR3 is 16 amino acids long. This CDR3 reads CASSLDGTQLGNEQFF.

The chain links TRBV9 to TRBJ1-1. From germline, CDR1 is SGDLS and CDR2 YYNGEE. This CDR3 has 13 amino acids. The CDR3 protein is CASSAYENTEAFF.

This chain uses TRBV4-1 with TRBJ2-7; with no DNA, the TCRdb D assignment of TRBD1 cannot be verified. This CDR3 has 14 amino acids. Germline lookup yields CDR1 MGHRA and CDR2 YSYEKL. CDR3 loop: CASSLADREYEQYF.